The source of this TCR beta chain is a study of T and B cells in COVID-19 patients. As for the study in general: Of some 19 active-infection patients, over 9 were critically ill with mechanical ventilation or extracorporeal membrane oxygenation. Study-wide results and limits: Few blood samples existed from mildly ill patients during symptoms or early in severe cases.

TRB was amplified from about 250-500 ng of blood genomic DNA. In the case of this clonotype: What it recognizes is unknown.

BIOMED2 TRB-A/B primer pools were used in multiplex TRB PCR. One entry per CDR3 protein, called by TCRdb with MiXCR from the multiplex PCR reads. This sample has approximately 15,000 distinct CDR3 sequences, with about 29% found just once. J was trimmed by 0 bases and V by 10 bases; bases with no gene match: 6. There are 15 residues in the CDR3. Germline loops: CDR1 MNHEY, CDR2 SVGAGI. The sequencing sample was made of blood. This chain links TRBV6-5 with TRBJ2-3; TRBD2 agrees at 11 bases. The receptor was derived from a human donor who had recovered from COVID-19. In nucleotides, the CDR3 is TGTGCCACCGGACTAGCGGGTAGAAGCACAGATACGCAGTATTTT. It codes for CATGLAGRSTDTQYF.